The 25 T cell receptor beta chains presented below share a single source sample, sequenced in a study of response to subunit inactivated influenza vaccine. TCRdb used MiXCR to reprocess the RT-PCR reads, holding one entry per CDR3 protein. The profile shows about 830,000 distinct CDR3 sequences, less than 20% of them singletons. The sample was PBMCs from blood, taken around 5 days after vaccination. These receptors were taken from a man aged 50 to 60 who received an inactivated influenza vaccine.

This chain links TRBV20-1 with TRBJ2-3; D uncertain. The CDR3 sequence is 12 residues long. The germline V gene has CDR1 DFQATT and CDR2 SNEGSKA (reference sequence). V lost 6 bases and J 0 bases, leaving 7 bases between the germline ends. The CDR3, as DNA: TGCAGTGCGGTTCCAAGCACAGATACGCAGTATTTT. It encodes CSAVPSTDTQYF.

This clonotype has a handful of counts. The rearrangement joins TRBV2 to TRBJ2-1; 8 positions match TRBD2. Germline V lookup: CDR1 SNHLY, CDR2 FYNNEI. This CDR3 is 14 amino acids long. Losses at the gene ends were 6 bases for V and 0 bases for J; bases not matched to a gene: 1. The CDR3 DNA follows: TGTGCCAGCAGGGGGACTAGCTCCTACAATGAGCAGTTCTTC. Amino acids: CASRGTSSYNEQFF.

V gene TRBV5-5 combines with J gene TRBJ1-5, with a tentative D call TRBD1 (6 bases). Per the germline V gene, CDR1 is SGHKS and CDR2 is YYEKEE (reference sequence). This CDR3 spans 15 amino acids. The V end was cut by 2 bases, the J end by 6 bases, with 15 bases between. The CDR3: CASSFDQGRGQPQHF. The CDR3 region has the DNA TGTGCCAGCAGCTTTGATCAGGGGCGAGGTCAGCCCCAGCATTTT.

The chain recombines TRBV10-3 with TRBJ1-6; maybe TRBD1 (6 bases). With 6 bases removed from V and 5 bases from J, the gap between germline ends came to 11 bases. This CDR3 comprises 14 residues. Germline values: CDR1 ENHRY, CDR2 SYGVKD. This CDR3 reads CAISPAGDNSPLHF. The CDR3 coding sequence is TGTGCCATCAGCCCGGCAGGGGATAATTCACCCCTCCACTTT.

This clonotype showed up just once. This chain uses TRBV7-8 with TRBJ2-7, with D perhaps TRBD1 (6 bases). Germline-derived CDR1 and CDR2 are SGHVS and FQNEAQ. The V end was cut by 5 bases, the J end by 4 bases, with 12 bases between. This CDR3 contains 13 residues. The CDR3 bases are TGTGCCAGCAGCGTCCACCAGGGGTACGAGCAGTACTTC. Translation gives CASSVHQGYEQYF. Complete variable domain (other parts from reference TRBV7-8 and TRBJ2-7): GAGVSQSPRYKVAKRGQDVALRCDPISGHVSLFWYQQALGQGPEFLTYFQNEAQLDKSGLPSDRFFAERPEGSVSTLKIQRTQQEDSAVYLCASSVHQGYEQYFGPGTRLTVT.

This clonotype was observed a few times. This chain joins TRBV20-1 and TRBJ2-3, with 7 bases lining up with TRBD1. CDR1 and CDR2 from the germline V gene are DFQATT and SNEGSKA (reference sequence). V was clipped by 7 bases and J by 1 base; unmatched bases: 5. The CDR3 length is 13 residues. The CDR3 nucleotides are TGCAGTGTCGACGGGACAGGCACAGATACGCAGTATTTT. It is translated as CSVDGTGTDTQYF.

V gene TRBV12-3 or TRBV12-4 combines with J gene TRBJ1-4; tentatively, D is TRBD1 (6 bases). The CDR3 is 13 amino acids. The V and J ends lost 5 bases and 2 bases respectively, with 6 bases between them. This chain's CDR3 is CASSDRTNEKLFF. CDR3 nucleotides: TGTGCCAGCAGTGACAGGACTAATGAAAAACTGTTTTTT.

This clonotype was found a few times. This chain uses TRBV20-1 with TRBJ2-7; no firm D call. V dropped 3 bases and J dropped 4 bases, with 13 bases sitting between them. Per germline, CDR1 DFQATT and CDR2 SNEGSKA (reference sequence). This CDR3 is 13 amino acids long. The CDR3 loop is CSASSKPPYEQYF. In DNA form, the CDR3 reads TGCAGTGCTAGCAGCAAACCCCCTTACGAGCAGTACTTC.

The chain recombines TRBV7-2 with TRBJ2-7; TRBD1 is a possible D gene (5 bases). V was pared by 4 bases and J by 3 bases, with 16 bases between. The CDR3 runs 15 residues. Germline V gene sequence: CDR1 SGHTA, CDR2 FQGNSA. The CDR3 DNA follows: TGTGCCAGCAGCTCTGACAGCCCGTCCAACTACGAGCAGTACTTC. Protein sequence: CASSSDSPSNYEQYF.

This sequence joins TRBV11-2 and TRBJ2-5, with a possible D match to TRBD2 (5 bases). Germline V gene lookup returns CDR1 SGHAT and CDR2 FQNNGV. The CDR3 covers 15 residues. The V gene lost 5 bases and the J gene lost 6 bases, with 19 bases spanning the gap. The CDR3 DNA follows: TGTGCCAGCAGCCGCGGAGGTGGCGGTGCGCAGACCCAGTACTTC. This gives the protein CASSRGGGGAQTQYF.

The gene calls are TRBV15 and TRBJ2-1, with D perhaps assigned TRBD1 or TRBD2 (6 bases each). The V and J ends lost 0 bases and 4 bases respectively, with 13 bases between them. Germline lookup yields CDR1 LNHNV and CDR2 YYDKDF (reference sequence). The CDR3 covers 16 residues. The DNA for the CDR3 is TGTGCCACCAGCAGAGACCCGGGGGCTAGGTACAATGAGCAGTTCTTC. Translated, it gives CATSRDPGARYNEQFF.

Notes on this clonotype: The junction departs from germline at one end; a sequencing error may be responsible. V and J are TRBV20-1 and TRBJ2-7; 10 bases fit TRBD2. Germline values: CDR1 DFQATT, CDR2 SNEGSKA (reference sequence). The CDR3 spans 13 residues. The CDR3 nucleotides read TGCAGTGGTAGAGCGGGAGGGCCAGGCGAGCAGTACTTC. As protein: CSGRAGGPGEQYF.

The chain joins TRBV5-1 to TRBJ1-6, with no clear D. CDR1 is SGHRS, CDR2 YFSETQ, per germline. The CDR3 is 15 amino acids. The ends were cut back, 0 bases at V and 7 bases at J, with 11 bases in the middle. In nucleotides, the CDR3 is TGCGCCAGCAGCTTGGAAGGAGCTCTGAATTCACCCCTCCACTTT. It specifies CASSLEGALNSPLHF.

In its sample, this clonotype was seen many times. The J gene is TRBJ2-7, the V gene TRBV12-3 or TRBV12-4, with TRBD1 matching over 9 bases. With 4 bases clipped from V and 1 base from J, the junction kept 5 bases outside the gene matches. CDR3 length: 15 amino acids. The CDR3 protein is CASSWDRANSYEQYF. The CDR3 nucleotides read TGTGCCAGCAGTTGGGACAGGGCAAATTCCTACGAGCAGTACTTC.

The rearrangement links TRBV27 to TRBJ2-7; 9 bases are shared with TRBD2. The J segment lost 2 bases and the V segment lost 6 bases, leaving 2 bases of the junction unmatched. The CDR3 has 13 amino acids. Germline lookup yields CDR1 MNHEY and CDR2 SMNVEV (reference sequence). The CDR3 region has the DNA TGTGCCAGCAGGGCGGGAGGGGCCTACGAGCAGTACTTC. This gives the protein CASRAGGAYEQYF.

At least ten counts were recorded for this clonotype. The V and J genes are TRBV20-1 and TRBJ2-1; D gene uncertain. Deletions cut 4 bases from V and 7 bases from J, with 5 bases between. The germline gives CDR1 DFQATT, CDR2 SNEGSKA (reference sequence). The CDR3 loop spans 10 amino acids. This chain's CDR3 is CSANENEQFF. CDR3 nucleotides: TGCAGTGCTAACGAAAATGAGCAGTTCTTC.

The chain uses TRBV7-9 and TRBJ1-6; 7 bases align to TRBD1. J lost 1 base, V lost 6 bases, and 6 bases had no gene match. Looked up from germline, CDR1 is SEHNR and CDR2 is FQNEAQ (reference sequence). The CDR3 has 16 amino acids. CDR3 in amino acids: CASRLQGTSYNSPLHF. Written as DNA, the CDR3 is TGTGCCAGCAGGTTACAGGGGACTTCCTATAATTCACCCCTCCACTTT.

The V gene is TRBV27, the J gene TRBJ2-7; 9 nucleotides line up with TRBD1. V gave up 6 bases and J gave up 2 bases; unmatched junction bases: 8. This CDR3 has 15 residues. Per germline, CDR1 MNHEY and CDR2 SMNVEV (reference sequence). For the CDR3, the DNA is TGTGCCAGCAGCAATCCGGGACAGGGACCCTACGAGCAGTACTTC. It yields the protein CASSNPGQGPYEQYF.

In its sample, this clonotype was seen a few times. The chain recombines TRBV6-5 with TRBJ1-6; D uncertain. This CDR3 region has 14 residues. Trimming cost V 4 bases and J 7 bases, with 11 bases left between them. Germline CDR1 is MNHEY and CDR2 is SVGAGI. CDR3 sequence: CASSFDVGNSPLHF. Written as DNA, the CDR3 is TGTGCCAGCAGTTTTGACGTGGGCAATTCACCCCTCCACTTT.

This clonotype was seen a handful of times. The chain employs TRBV6-5 and TRBJ2-1; TRBD2 agrees at 14 bases. V dropped 4 bases and J dropped 2; count of bases not matched to a gene: 7. CDR3 size: 18 residues. Germline CDR1 reads MNHEY; CDR2 reads SVGAGI. CDR3 nucleotide sequence: TGTGCCAGCAGTTCGAGACTAGCGGGAGGGTCGACCTACAATGAGCAGTTCTTC. Amino acid sequence: CASSSRLAGGSTYNEQFF.

This chain connects TRBV5-5 to TRBJ1-2; D is unclear. CDR1 and CDR2 from the germline V gene are SGHKS and YYEKEE (reference sequence). V was clipped by 3 bases and J by 0 bases, with 12 bases between them. This CDR3 spans 15 amino acids. DNA for the CDR3: TGTGCCAGCAGCTCCACCGGGGAGCCTAACTATGGCTACACCTTC. As protein: CASSSTGEPNYGYTF.

The chain employs TRBV7-2 and TRBJ2-7, with D unresolved. The germline CDR1 and CDR2 sequences are SGHTA and FQGNSA. With 5 bases removed from V and 0 bases from J, the gap between germline ends came to 11 bases. This CDR3 is 14 amino acids long. CDR3 sequence reads: CASSPALLSYEQYF. The CDR3 nucleotides are TGTGCCAGCAGCCCCGCGTTGCTCTCCTACGAGCAGTACTTC. The whole variable domain, remainder taken from reference TRBV7-2 and TRBJ2-7, is GAGVSQSPSNKVTEKGKDVELRCDPISGHTALYWYRQSLGQGLEFLIYFQGNSAPDKSGLPSDRFSAERTGGSVSTLTIQRTQQEDSAVYLCASSPALLSYEQYFGPGTRLTVT.

The chain recombines TRBV20-1 with TRBJ2-5; D ambiguous. Germline CDR1 DFQATT, CDR2 SNEGSKA (reference sequence). The V end was cut by 3 bases, the J end by 10 bases, with 12 bases between. The CDR3 is 11 residues long. The CDR3 loop reads CSARVLNGQYF. In DNA form, the CDR3 reads TGCAGTGCTAGGGTACTGAATGGCCAGTACTTC.

V usage is TRBV6-5 and J usage is TRBJ2-4; 8 nucleotides align to TRBD1. This CDR3 spans 18 amino acids. CDR1 is MNHEY, CDR2 SVGAGI, per germline. V was clipped by 3 bases and J by 6 bases; unmatched bases: 16. CDR3 DNA sequence: TGTGCCAGCAGTTATCAGGGGGCCCCAACCCAACGGAGAAACATTCAGTACTTC. It specifies CASSYQGAPTQRRNIQYF.

This clonotype was detected only a few times. The genes are TRBV10-3 and TRBJ2-1, with 9 bases aligning to TRBD2. The germline V gene encodes CDR1 ENHRY and CDR2 SYGVKD. V shed 11 bases, J shed 7 bases, and the junction held 9 bases outside the gene matches. The length of the CDR3 is 13 residues. CDR3 nucleotide sequence: TGTGCCTCTAGAGAAAGCGGGGGGAATGAGCAGTTCTTC. This gives the protein CASRESGGNEQFF.